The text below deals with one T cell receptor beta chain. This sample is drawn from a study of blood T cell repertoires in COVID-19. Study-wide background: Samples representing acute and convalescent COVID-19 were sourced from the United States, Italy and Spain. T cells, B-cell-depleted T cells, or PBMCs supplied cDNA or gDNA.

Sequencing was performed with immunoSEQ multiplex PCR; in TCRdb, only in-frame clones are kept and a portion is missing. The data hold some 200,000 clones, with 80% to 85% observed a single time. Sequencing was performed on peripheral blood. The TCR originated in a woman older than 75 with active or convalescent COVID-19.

The CDR3, as DNA: TGTGCCAGCAGCTTACGCCGGGGGGACACTGAAGCTTTCTTT. Encoded protein: CASSLRRGDTEAFF. This rearrangement joins TRBV7-2 to TRBJ1-1; possible D gene TRBD1, 5 bases. Deletions cut 2 bases from V and 3 bases from J, with 10 bases between. The CDR3 has 14 amino acids. Germline V gene lookup returns CDR1 SGHTA and CDR2 FQGNSA.